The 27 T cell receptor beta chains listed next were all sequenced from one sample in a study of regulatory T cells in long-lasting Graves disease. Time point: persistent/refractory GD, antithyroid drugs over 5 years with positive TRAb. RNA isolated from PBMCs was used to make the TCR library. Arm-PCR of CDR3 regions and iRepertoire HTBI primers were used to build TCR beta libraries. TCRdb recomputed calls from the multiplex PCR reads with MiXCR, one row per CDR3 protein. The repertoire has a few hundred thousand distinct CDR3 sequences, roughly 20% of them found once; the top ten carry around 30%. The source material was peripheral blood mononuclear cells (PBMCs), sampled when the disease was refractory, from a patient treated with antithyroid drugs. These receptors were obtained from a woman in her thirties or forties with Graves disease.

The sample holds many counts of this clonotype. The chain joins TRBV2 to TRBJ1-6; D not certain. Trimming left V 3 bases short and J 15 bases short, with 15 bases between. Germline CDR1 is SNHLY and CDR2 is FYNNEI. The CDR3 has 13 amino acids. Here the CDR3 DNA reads TGTGCCAGCAGTGACTCCCTGTTGCATAACCTCCACTTT. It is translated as CASSDSLLHNLHF.

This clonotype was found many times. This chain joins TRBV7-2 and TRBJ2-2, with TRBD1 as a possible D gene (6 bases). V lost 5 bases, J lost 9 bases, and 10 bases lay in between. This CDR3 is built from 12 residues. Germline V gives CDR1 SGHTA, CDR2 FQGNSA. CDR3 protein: CASSPGTWELFF. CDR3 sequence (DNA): TGTGCCAGCAGCCCCGGGACATGGGAGCTGTTTTTT.

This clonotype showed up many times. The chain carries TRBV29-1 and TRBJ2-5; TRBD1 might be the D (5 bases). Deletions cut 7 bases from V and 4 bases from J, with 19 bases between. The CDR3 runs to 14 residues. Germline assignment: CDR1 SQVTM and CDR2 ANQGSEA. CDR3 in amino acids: CSGQLEWLGETQYF. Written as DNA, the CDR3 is TGCAGCGGACAGCTAGAATGGCTTGGAGAGACCCAGTACTTC.

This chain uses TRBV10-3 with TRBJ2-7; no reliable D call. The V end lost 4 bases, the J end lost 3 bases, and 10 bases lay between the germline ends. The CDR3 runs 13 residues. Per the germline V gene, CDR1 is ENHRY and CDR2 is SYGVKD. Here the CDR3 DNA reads TGTGCCATCAGTGTGTCCCCAGGCTACGAGCAGTACTTC. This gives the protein CAISVSPGYEQYF.

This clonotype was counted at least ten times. The CDR3 DNA reads as TGTGCTAGTGGTTTGGTAAGGGGGGGAGGACAGGGGGTAATGGGTGAGCAGTTCTTC. Translating it yields CASGLVRGGGQGVMGEQFF. The chain joins TRBV12-5 to TRBJ2-1, with 10 bases lining up with TRBD1. Germline CDR1 is LGHNT and CDR2 is FRNRAP. Unmatched junction bases numbered 17, after V lost 0 bases and J lost 9 bases. This CDR3 spans 19 amino acids.

This chain's CDR3 is CASSPTKNTQYF. DNA for the CDR3: TGTGCCAGCAGTCCGACCAAAAATACGCAGTATTTT. V gene TRBV12-3 or TRBV12-4 combines with J gene TRBJ2-3; D not resolved. The V gene lost 5 bases and the J gene lost 7 bases, with 10 bases spanning the gap. The CDR3 spans 12 residues.

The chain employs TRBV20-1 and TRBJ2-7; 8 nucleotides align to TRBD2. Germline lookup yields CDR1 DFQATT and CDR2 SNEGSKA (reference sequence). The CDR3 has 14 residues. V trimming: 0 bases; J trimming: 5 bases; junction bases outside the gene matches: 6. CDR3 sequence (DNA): TGCAGTGCTAGAGATTTCGCGGGGGGCGACGAGCAGTACTTC. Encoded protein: CSARDFAGGDEQYF.

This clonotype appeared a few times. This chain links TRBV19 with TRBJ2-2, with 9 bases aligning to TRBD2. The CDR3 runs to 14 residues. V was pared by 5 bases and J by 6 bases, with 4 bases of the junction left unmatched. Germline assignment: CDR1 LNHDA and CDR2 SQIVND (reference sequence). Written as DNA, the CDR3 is TGTGCCAGTAGTGCGGGACTAGCTGCCGGGGAGCTGTTTTTT. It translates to CASSAGLAAGELFF.

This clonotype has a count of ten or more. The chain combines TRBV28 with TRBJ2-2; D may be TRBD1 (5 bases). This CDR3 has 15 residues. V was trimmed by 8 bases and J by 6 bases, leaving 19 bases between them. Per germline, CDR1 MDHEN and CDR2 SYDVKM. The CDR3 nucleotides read TGTGCCAGCCACGGACAAATGTGGTGGGCCGGGGAGCTGTTTTTT. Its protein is CASHGQMWWAGELFF.

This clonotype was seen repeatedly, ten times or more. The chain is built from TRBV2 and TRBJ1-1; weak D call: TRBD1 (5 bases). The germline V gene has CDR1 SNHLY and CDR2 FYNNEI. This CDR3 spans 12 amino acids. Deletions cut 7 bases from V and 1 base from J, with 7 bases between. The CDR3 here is CASKQGNTEAFF. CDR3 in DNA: TGTGCCAGCAAGCAGGGGAACACTGAAGCTTTCTTT.

Here the CDR3 reads CATSPSGLNSRWDETEAFF. In nucleotides, the CDR3 is TGTGCCACCAGCCCTTCTGGTCTCAATTCTCGTTGGGACGAAACTGAAGCTTTCTTT. This chain links TRBV15 with TRBJ1-1; D is possibly TRBD1 (5 bases). Trimming took off 5 bases at V and 5 bases at J, with 30 bases between the two ends. The germline V gene has CDR1 LNHNV and CDR2 YYDKDF (reference sequence). This CDR3 spans 19 amino acids. Complete variable domain (other parts from reference TRBV15 and TRBJ1-1): DAMVIQNPRYQVTQFGKPVTLSCSQTLNHNVMYWYQQKSSQAPKLLFHYYDKDFNNEADTPDNFQSRRPNTSFCFLDIRSPGLGDTAMYLCATSPSGLNSRWDETEAFFGQGTRLTVV.

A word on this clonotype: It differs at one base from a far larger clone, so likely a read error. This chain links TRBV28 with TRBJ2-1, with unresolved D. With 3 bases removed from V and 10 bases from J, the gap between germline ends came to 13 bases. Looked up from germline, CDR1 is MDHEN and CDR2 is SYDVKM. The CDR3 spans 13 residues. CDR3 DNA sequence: TGTGCCAGCAGTTTGTCCCGGGCCTACGAGCAGTTCTTC. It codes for CASSLSRAYEQFF.

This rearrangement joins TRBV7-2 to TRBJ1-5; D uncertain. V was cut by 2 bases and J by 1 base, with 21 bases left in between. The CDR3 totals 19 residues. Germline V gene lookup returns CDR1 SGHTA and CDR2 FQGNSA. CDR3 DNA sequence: TGTGCCAGCAGCTTATCCGCACCGGGCCTCTTTCTGAGCAATCAGCCCCAGCATTTT. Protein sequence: CASSLSAPGLFLSNQPQHF.

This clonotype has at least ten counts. The CDR3, as DNA: TGTGCCAGCAGCCGAAAATACACCGGGGAGCTGTTTTTT. This translates into CASSRKYTGELFF. V usage is TRBV11-1 and J usage is TRBJ2-2; unclear D gene. Trimming took off 5 bases at V and 3 bases at J, with 7 bases between the two ends. This CDR3 is built from 13 residues. Germline loops: CDR1 SGHAT, CDR2 FQDESV (reference sequence). The variable domain in full, completed from reference TRBV11-1 and TRBJ2-2, reads EAEVAQSPRYKITEKSQAVAFWCDPISGHATLYWYRQILGQGPELLVQFQDESVVDDSQLPKDRFSAERLKGVDSTLKIQPAELGDSAMYLCASSRKYTGELFFGEGSRLTVL.

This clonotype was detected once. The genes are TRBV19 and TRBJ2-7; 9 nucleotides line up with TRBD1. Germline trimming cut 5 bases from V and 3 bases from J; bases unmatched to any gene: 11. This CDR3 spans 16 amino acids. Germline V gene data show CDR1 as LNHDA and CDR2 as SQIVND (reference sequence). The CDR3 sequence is CASSPPPGQGIYEQYF. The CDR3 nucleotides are TGTGCCAGTAGTCCCCCCCCGGGACAGGGTATCTACGAGCAGTACTTC. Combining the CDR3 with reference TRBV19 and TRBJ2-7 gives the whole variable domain DGGITQSPKYLFRKEGQNVTLSCEQNLNHDAMYWYRQDPGQGLRLIYYSQIVNDFQKGDIAEGYSVSREKKESFPLTVTSAQKNPTAFYLCASSPPPGQGIYEQYFGPGTRLTVT.

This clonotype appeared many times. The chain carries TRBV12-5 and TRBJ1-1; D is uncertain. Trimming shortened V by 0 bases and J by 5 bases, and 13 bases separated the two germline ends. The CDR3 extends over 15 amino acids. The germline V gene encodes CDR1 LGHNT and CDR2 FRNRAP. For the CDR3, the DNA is TGTGCTAGTGGTTTGGTACTGGGGAGTATGACTGAAGCTTTCTTT. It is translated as CASGLVLGSMTEAFF.

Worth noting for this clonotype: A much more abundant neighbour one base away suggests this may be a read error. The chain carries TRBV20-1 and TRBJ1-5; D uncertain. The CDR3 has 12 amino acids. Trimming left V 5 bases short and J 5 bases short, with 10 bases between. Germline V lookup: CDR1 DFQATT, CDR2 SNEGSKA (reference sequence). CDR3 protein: CSAPVFDQPQHF. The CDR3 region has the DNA TGCAGTGCTCCAGTGTTTGATCAGCCCCAGCATTTT.

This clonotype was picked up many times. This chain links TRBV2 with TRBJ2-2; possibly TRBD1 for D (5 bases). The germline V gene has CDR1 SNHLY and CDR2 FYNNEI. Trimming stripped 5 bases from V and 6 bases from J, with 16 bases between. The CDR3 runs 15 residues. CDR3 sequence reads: CASSSPYRLAGELFF. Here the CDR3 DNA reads TGTGCCAGCAGTTCGCCATACAGGTTGGCCGGGGAGCTGTTTTTT.

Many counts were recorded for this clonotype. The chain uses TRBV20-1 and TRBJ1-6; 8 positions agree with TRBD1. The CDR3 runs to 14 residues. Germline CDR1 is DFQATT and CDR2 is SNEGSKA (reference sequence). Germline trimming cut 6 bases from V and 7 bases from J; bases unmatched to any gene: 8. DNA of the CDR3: TGCAGTGCCAAAGGACAGGGCCCCAATTCACCCCTCCACTTT. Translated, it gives CSAKGQGPNSPLHF.

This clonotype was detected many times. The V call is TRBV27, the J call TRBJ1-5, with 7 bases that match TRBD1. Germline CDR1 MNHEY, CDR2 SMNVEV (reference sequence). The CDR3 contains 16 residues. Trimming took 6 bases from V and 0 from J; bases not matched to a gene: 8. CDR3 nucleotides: TGTGCCAGCAGCCCAGGGGGGGGGTATAGCAATCAGCCCCAGCATTTT. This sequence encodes CASSPGGGYSNQPQHF.

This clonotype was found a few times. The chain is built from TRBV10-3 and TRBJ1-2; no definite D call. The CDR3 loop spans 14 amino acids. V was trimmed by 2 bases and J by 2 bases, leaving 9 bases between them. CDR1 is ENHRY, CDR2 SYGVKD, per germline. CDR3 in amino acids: CAISETDENYGYTF. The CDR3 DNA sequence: TGTGCCATCAGTGAGACAGATGAGAACTATGGCTACACCTTC.

The CDR3 coding sequence is TGTGCCAGCAGACTAGCGGGAGGGGCCCCAGATACGCAGTATTTT. As protein: CASRLAGGAPDTQYF. The V gene is TRBV6-1, the J gene TRBJ2-3, with TRBD2 matching over 13 bases. This CDR3 has 15 amino acids. The V gene's germline CDR1 is MNHNS and CDR2 SASEGT. V shed 6 bases, J shed 4 bases, and the junction held 4 bases outside the gene matches.

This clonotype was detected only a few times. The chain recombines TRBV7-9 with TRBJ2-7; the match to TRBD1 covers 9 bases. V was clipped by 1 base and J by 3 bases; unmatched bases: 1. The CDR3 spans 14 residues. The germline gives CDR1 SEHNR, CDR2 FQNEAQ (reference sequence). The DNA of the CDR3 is TGTGCCAGCAGCTTAGACAGGGGGCACTACGAGCAGTACTTC. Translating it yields CASSLDRGHYEQYF.

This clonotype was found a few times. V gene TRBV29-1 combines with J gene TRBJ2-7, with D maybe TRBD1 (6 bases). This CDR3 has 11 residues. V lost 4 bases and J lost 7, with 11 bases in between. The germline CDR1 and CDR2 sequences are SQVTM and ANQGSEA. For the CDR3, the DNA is TGCAGCGTTGGACAGGTGGGTGAGCAGTACTTC. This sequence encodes CSVGQVGEQYF.

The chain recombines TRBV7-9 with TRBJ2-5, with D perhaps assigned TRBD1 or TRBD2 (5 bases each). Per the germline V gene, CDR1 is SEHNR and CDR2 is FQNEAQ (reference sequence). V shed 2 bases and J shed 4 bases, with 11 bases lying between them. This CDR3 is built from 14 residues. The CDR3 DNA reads TGTGCCAGCAGCTTATTCGGTGGGGGAGAGACCCAGTACTTC. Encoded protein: CASSLFGGGETQYF.

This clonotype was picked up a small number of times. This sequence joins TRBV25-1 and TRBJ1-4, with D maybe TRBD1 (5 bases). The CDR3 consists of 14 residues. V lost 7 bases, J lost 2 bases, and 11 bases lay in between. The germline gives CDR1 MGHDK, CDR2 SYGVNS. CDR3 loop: CASTPWGTNEKLFF. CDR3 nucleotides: TGTGCCAGCACCCCTTGGGGGACTAATGAAAAACTGTTTTTT.

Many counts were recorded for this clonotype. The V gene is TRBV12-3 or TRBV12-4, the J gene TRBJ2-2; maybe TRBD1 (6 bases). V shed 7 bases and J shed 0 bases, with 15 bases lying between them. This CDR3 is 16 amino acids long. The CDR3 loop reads CASTLQGSSNTGELFF. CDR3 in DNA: TGTGCCAGCACCCTTCAGGGGTCCTCGAACACCGGGGAGCTGTTTTTT.